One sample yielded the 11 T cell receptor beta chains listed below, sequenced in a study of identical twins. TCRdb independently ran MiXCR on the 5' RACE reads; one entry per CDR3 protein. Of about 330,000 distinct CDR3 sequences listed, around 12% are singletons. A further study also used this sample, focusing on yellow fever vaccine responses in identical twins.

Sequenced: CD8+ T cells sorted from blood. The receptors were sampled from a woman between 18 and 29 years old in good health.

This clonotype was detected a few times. The CDR3 bases are TGTGCCAGCAGCTTAGCGATACAGGCTAACACTGAAGCTTTCTTT. Translated: CASSLAIQANTEAFF. V and J are TRBV7-9 and TRBJ1-1, with D possibly matching TRBD1 (5 bases). There are 15 residues in the CDR3. V was trimmed by 0 bases and J by 2 bases, leaving 10 bases between them. The V gene's germline CDR1 is SEHNR and CDR2 FQNEAQ (reference sequence).

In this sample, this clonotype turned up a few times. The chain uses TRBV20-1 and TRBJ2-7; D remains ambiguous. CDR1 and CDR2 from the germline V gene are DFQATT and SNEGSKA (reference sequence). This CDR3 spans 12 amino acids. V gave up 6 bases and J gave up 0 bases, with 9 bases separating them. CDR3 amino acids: CSAPDVSYEQYF. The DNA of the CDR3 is TGCAGTGCGCCTGATGTCTCCTACGAGCAGTACTTC.

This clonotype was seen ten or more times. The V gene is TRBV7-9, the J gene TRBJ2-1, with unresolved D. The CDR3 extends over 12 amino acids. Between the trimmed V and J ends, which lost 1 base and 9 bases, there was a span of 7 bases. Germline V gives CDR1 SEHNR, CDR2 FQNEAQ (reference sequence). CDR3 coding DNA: TGTGCCAGCAGCTTAGGAGATACTGAGCAGTTCTTC. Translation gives CASSLGDTEQFF. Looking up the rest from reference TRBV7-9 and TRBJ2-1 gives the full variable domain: DTGVSQNPRHKITKRGQNVTFRCDPISEHNRLYWYRQTLGQGPEFLTYFQNEAQLEKSRLLSDRFSAERPKGSFSTLEIQRTEQGDSAMYLCASSLGDTEQFFGPGTRLTVL.

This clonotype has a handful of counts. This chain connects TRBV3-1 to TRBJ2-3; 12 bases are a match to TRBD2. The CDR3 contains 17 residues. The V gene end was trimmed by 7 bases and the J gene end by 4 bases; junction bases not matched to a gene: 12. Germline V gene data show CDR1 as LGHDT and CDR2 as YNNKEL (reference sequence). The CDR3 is CASTLGTSGYLADTQYF. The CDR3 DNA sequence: TGTGCCAGCACACTAGGGACTAGCGGGTACTTAGCAGATACGCAGTATTTT.

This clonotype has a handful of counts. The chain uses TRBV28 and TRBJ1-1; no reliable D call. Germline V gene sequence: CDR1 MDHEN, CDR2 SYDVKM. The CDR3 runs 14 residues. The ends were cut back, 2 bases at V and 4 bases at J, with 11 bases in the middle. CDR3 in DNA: TGTGCCAGCAGTTTAGAACTAATGCTCACTGAAGCTTTCTTT. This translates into CASSLELMLTEAFF.

In nucleotides, the CDR3 is TGCAGTGCTCCATCGACCAAATGGGACTACAATGAGCAGTTCTTC. This gives the protein CSAPSTKWDYNEQFF. The rearrangement uses TRBV20-1 and TRBJ2-1; no reliable D call. The V and J ends lost 5 bases and 3 bases respectively, with 17 bases between them. The CDR3 spans 15 residues. Germline-derived CDR1 and CDR2 are DFQATT and SNEGSKA (reference sequence).

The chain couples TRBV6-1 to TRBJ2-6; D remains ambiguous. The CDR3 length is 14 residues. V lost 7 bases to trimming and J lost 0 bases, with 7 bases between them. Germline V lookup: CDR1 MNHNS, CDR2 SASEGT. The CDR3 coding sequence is TGTGCCAGCACCTCTGGCTCTGGGGCCAACGTCCTGACTTTC. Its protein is CASTSGSGANVLTF.

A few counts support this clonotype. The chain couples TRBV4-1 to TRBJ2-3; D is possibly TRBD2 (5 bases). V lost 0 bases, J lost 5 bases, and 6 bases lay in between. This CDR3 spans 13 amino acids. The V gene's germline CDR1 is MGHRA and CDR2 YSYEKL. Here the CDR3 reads CASSQDRGDTQYF. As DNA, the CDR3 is TGCGCCAGCAGCCAAGATCGGGGAGATACGCAGTATTTT.

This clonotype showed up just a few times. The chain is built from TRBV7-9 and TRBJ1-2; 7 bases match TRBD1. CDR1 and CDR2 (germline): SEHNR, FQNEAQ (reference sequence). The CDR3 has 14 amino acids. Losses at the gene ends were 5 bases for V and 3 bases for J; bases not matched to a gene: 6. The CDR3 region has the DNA TGTGCCAGCAGCAAAACAGGGGTTGACTATGGCTACACCTTC. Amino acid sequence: CASSKTGVDYGYTF.

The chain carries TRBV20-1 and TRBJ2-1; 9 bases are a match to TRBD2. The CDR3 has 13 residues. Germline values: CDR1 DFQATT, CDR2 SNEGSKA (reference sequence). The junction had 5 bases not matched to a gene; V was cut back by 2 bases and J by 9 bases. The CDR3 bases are TGCAGTGCTAGAACCGGGACTAGCACTGAGCAGTTCTTC. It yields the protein CSARTGTSTEQFF.

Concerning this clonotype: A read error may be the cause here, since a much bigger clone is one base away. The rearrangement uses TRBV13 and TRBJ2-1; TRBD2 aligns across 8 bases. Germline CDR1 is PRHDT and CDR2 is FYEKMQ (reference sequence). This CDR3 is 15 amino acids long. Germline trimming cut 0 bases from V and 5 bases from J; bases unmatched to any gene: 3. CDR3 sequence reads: CASSLGLADDNEQFF. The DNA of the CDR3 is TGTGCCAGCAGCTTAGGACTAGCGGACGACAATGAGCAGTTCTTC.